This entry lists 3 T cell receptor beta chains sequenced from one sample in a study of blood T cell repertoires in COVID-19. Clones were read by immunoSEQ multiplex PCR, and TCRdb kept only the in-frame ones, dropping some. The sample lists around 300,000 clones, over 75% occurring once. Specimen: peripheral blood. The source of these receptors is a woman aged 70 to 79 with acute or convalescent COVID-19.

V usage is TRBV6-2 or TRBV6-3 and J usage is TRBJ2-3, with D possibly matching TRBD2 (7 bases). Germline CDR1 is MNHEY and CDR2 is SVGEGT. V lost 2 bases and J 3 bases, leaving 12 bases between the germline ends. This CDR3 spans 15 amino acids. The CDR3 DNA reads TGTGCCAGCAGTTACACGGGGGGCTGGACAGATACGCAGTATTTT. Its protein is CASSYTGGWTDTQYF.

V is TRBV2 and J is TRBJ1-6, with 8 positions matching TRBD1. CDR3 length equals 15 residues. CDR1 and CDR2 from the germline V gene are SNHLY and FYNNEI. V lost 5 bases and J lost 7; bases outside the gene matches: 7. The CDR3 sequence: CASSLQGAPNSPLHF. CDR3 nucleotides: TGTGCCAGCAGTCTCCAGGGGGCTCCAAATTCACCCCTCCACTTT.

This chain uses TRBV5-1 with TRBJ2-7; 7 bases match TRBD1. The V gene's germline CDR1 is SGHRS and CDR2 YFSETQ. V lost 7 bases to trimming and J lost 1 base; unmatched junction nucleotides: 20. The CDR3 spans 18 residues. The CDR3 loop reads CASLSAHALRDSSYEQYF. CDR3 nucleotides: TGCGCCAGCCTGTCTGCGCACGCACTACGGGACAGTTCCTACGAGCAGTACTTC.